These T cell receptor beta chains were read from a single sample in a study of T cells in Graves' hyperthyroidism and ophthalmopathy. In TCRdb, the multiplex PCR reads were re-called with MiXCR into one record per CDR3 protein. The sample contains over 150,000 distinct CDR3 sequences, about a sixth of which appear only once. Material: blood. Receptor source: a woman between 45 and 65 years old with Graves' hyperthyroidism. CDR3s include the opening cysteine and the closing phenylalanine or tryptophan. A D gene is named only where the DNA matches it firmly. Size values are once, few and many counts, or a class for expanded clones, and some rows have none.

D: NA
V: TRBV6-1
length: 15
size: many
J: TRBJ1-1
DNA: TGTGCCAGCACCGAGGGGCTGGGGGGGAACACTGAAGCTTTCTTT
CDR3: CASTEGLGGNTEAFF

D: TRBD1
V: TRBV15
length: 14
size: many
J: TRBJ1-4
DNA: TGTGCCACCAGCAGGGGACAGCCTAATGAAAAACTGTTTTTT
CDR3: CATSRGQPNEKLFF

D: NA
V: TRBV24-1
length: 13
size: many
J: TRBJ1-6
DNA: TGTGCCACCAGCGAAGGACTTGATTCACCCCTCCACTTT
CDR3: CATSEGLDSPLHF

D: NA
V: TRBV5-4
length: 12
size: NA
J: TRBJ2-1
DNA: TGTGCCAGCAGCAAGTGGAGGAATGAGCAGTTCTTC
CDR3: CASSKWRNEQFF

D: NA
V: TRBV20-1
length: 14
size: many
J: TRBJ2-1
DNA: TGCAGTGCTAGAAGGGGGGGGCCCGACAATGAGCAGTTCTTC
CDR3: CSARRGGPDNEQFF

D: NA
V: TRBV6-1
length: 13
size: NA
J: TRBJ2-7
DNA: TGTGCCAGCAGTGATCGACCTGCAAACGAGCAGTACTTC
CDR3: CASSDRPANEQYF

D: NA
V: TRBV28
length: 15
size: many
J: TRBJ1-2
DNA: TGTGCCAGCAGTTACCAGGGGTTGAAGGGGTATGGCTACACCTTC
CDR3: CASSYQGLKGYGYTF

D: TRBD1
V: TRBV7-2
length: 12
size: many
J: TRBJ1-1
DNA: TGTGCCAGCAGCCATACAGGGGTCCCAGCTTTCTTT
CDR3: CASSHTGVPAFF

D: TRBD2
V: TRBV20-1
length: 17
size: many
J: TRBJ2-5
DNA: TGCAGTGCTAATCCTAGGGGTAGCGGGGGCCTTCAAGAGACCCAGTACTTC
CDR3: CSANPRGSGGLQETQYF

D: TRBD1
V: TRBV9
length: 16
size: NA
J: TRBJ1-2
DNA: TGTGCCAGCAGCCCCTGGACAGGTCGGAATAACTATGGCTACACCTTC
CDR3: CASSPWTGRNNYGYTF

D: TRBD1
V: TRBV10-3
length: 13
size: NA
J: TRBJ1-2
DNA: TGTGCCATCAGGAGACAGGGAGGCTATGGCTACACCTTC
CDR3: CAIRRQGGYGYTF

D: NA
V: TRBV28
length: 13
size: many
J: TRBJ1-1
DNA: TGTGCCAGCAGCGCGGTCGTCTACACTGAAGCTTTCTTT
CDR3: CASSAVVYTEAFF

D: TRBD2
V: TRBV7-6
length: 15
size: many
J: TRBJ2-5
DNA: TGTGCCAGCAGCAGGGGACTAGCGGGGTTGGAGACCCAGTACTTC
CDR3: CASSRGLAGLETQYF

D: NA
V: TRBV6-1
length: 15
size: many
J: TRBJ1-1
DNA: TGTGCCAGCAGTGAACAGGGTAGCCCTGACACTGAAGCTTTCTTT
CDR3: CASSEQGSPDTEAFF

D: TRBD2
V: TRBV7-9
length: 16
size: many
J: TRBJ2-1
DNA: TGTGCCAGCAGACTAGCGGGGTCGACCTCCTACAATGAGCAGTTCTTC
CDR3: CASRLAGSTSYNEQFF

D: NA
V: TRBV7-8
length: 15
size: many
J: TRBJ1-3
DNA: TGTGCCAGCAGCGAGGGACAAAGCTCTGGAAACACCATATATTTT
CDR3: CASSEGQSSGNTIYF

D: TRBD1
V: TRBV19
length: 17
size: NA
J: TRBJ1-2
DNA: TGTGCCAGTAGTATATCGAGTCCCGGGACAGGGAAAGGTGGCTACACCTTC
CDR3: CASSISSPGTGKGGYTF

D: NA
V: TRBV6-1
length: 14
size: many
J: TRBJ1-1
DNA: TGTGCCAGCAGTGCGACAGATATGAACACTGAAGCTTTCTTT
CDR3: CASSATDMNTEAFF

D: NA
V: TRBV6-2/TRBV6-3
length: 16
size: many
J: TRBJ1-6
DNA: TGTGCCAGCAAGGGACCGAGGAGCTCCTATAATTCACCCCTCCACTTT
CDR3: CASKGPRSSYNSPLHF

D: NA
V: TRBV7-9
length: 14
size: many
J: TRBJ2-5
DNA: TGTGCCAGCAGCCACCGGGACACCCAAGAGACCCAGTACTTC
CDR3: CASSHRDTQETQYF

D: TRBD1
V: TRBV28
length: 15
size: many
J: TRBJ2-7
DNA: TGTGCCAGCAGTTTCCCAGGGGGTATGGCCTACGAGCAGTACTTC
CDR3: CASSFPGGMAYEQYF

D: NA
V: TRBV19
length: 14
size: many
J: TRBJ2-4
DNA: TGTGCCAGTAGTATATCCCCGCCGAGTAATATTCAGTACTTC
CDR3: CASSISPPSNIQYF

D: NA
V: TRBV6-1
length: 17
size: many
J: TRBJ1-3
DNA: TGTGCCAGCATTGAATCAGGGTATTCGGCTTCTGGAAACACCATATATTTT
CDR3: CASIESGYSASGNTIYF

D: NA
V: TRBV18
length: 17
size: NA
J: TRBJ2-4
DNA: TGTGCCAGCTCACCAGGCCTTCGGACAGATAAAAAAAACATTCAGTACTTC
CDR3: CASSPGLRTDKKNIQYF

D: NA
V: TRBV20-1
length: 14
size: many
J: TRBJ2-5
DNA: TGCAGTGCTAGAGATCAGGGTCGGGGCCGCTCAGAGTACTTC
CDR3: CSARDQGRGRSEYF

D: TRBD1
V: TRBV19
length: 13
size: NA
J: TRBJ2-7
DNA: TGTGCCAGTAGCGAGGGGGCCTCCTACGAGCAGTACTTC
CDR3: CASSEGASYEQYF

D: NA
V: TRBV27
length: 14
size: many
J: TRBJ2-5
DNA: TGTGCCAGCGCCACCGGAGGGGGCTTCGAGACCCAGTACTTC
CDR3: CASATGGGFETQYF

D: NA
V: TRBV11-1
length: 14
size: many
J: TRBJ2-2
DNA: TGTGCCAGCAGCGGACCAACAGGCACCGGGGAGCTGTTTTTT
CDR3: CASSGPTGTGELFF

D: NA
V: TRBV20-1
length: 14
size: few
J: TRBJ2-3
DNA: TGCAGTGCAGGGGGCGGGGTAAGCACAGATACGCAGTATTTT
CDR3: CSAGGGVSTDTQYF